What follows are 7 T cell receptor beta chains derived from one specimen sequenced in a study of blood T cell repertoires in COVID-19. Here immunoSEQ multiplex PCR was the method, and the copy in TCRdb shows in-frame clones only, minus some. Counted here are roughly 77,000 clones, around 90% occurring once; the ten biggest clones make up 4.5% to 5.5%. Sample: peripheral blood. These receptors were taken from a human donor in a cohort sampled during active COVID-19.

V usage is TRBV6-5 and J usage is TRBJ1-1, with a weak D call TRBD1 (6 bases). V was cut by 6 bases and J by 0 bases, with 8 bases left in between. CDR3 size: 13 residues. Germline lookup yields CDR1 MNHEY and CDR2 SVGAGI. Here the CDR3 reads CASRGHLNTEAFF. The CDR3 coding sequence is TGTGCCAGCAGGGGACACCTGAACACTGAAGCTTTCTTT.

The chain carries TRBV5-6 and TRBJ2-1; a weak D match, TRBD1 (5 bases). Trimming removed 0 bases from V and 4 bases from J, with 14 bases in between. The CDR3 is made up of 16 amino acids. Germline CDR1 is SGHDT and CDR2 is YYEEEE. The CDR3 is CASSLVAGYTYNEQFF. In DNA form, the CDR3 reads TGTGCCAGCAGCTTGGTCGCAGGGTATACTTACAATGAGCAGTTCTTC.

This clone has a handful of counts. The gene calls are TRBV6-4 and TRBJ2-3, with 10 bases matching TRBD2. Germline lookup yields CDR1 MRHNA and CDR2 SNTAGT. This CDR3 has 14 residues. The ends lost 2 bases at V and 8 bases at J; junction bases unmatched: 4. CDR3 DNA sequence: TGTGCCAGCAGTGACAGCGGGGGGGCGGGTACGCAGTATTTT. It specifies CASSDSGGAGTQYF.

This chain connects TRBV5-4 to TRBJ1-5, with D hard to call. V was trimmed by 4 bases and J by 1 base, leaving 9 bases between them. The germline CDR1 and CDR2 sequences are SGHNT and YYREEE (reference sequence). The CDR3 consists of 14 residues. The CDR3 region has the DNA TGTGCCAGCAGCCTGGGAGGCAGCAATCAGCCCCAGCATTTT. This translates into CASSLGGSNQPQHF. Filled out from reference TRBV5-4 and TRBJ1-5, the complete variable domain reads ETGVTQSPTHLIKTRGQQVTLRCSSQSGHNTVSWYQQALGQGPQFIFQYYREEENGRGNFPPRFSGLQFPNYSSELNVNALELDDSALYLCASSLGGSNQPQHFGDGTRLSIL.

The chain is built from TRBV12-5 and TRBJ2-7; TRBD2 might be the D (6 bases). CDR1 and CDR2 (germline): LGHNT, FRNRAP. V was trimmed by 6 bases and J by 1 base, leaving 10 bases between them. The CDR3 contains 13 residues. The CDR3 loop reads CASGPGVSYEQYF. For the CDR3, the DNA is TGTGCTAGTGGCCCGGGGGTATCCTACGAGCAGTACTTC.

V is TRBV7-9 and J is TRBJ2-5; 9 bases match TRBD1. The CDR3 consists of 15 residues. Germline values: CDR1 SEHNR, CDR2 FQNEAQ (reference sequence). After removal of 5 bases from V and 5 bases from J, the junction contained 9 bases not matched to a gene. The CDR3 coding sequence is TGTGCCAGCAGCACCTCCCTGGGGACAGGGGAGACCCAGTACTTC. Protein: CASSTSLGTGETQYF.

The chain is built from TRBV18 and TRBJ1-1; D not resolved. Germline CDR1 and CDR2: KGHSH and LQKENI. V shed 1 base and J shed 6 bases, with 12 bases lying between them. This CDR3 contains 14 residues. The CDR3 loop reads CASSPHAGIAEAFF. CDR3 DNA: TGTGCCAGCTCACCACACGCGGGAATCGCTGAAGCTTTCTTT.